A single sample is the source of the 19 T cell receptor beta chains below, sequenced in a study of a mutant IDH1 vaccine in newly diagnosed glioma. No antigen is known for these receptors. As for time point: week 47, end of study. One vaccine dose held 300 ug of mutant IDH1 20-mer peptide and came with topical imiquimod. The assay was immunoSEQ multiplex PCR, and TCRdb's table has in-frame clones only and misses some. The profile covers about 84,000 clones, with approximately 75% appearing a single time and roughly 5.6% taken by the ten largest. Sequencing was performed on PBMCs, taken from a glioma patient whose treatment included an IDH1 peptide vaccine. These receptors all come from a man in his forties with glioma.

CDR3 sequence reads: CASSLGLTGFSGNTIYF. The CDR3 DNA is TGTGCCAGCAGCTTAGGGCTCACGGGCTTCTCTGGAAACACCATATATTTT. This chain connects TRBV7-2 to TRBJ1-3; D is ambiguous. Germline V gene sequence: CDR1 SGHTA, CDR2 FQGNSA. The CDR3 has 17 residues. Trimming shortened V by 1 base and J by 0 bases, and 13 bases separated the two germline ends.

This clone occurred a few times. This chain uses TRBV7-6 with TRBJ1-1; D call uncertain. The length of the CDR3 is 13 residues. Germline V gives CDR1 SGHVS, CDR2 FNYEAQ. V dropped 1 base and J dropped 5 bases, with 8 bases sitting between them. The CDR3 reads CASSLESRTEAFF. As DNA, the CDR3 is TGTGCCAGCAGCTTAGAGTCCCGGACTGAAGCTTTCTTT.

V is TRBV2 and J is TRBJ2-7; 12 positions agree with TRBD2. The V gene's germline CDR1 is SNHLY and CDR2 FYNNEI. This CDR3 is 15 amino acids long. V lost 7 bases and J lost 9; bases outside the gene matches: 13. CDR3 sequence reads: CASTRGRLAGAGQYF. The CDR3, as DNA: TGTGCCAGCACTAGAGGGCGACTAGCGGGGGCTGGGCAGTACTTC.

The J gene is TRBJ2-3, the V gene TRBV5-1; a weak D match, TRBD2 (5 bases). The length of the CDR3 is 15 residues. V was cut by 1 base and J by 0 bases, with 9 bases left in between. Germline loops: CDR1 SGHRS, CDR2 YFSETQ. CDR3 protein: CASSLRGLSTDTQYF. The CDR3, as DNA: TGCGCCAGCAGCTTGCGGGGTTTAAGCACAGATACGCAGTATTTT.

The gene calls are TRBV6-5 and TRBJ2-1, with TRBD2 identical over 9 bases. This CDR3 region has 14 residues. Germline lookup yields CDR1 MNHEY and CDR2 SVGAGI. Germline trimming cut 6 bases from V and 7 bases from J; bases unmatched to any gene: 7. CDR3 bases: TGTGCCAGCAGGTGGCGGGAGGGAAATAATGAGCAGTTCTTC. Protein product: CASRWREGNNEQFF.

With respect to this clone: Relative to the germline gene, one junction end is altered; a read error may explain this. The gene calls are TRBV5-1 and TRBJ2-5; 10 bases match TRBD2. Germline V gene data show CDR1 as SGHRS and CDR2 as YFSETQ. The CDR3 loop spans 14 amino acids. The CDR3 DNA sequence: TGCGCCAGCAGCTTGGAGCTAGCGGGAGACCCCCAACACTTC. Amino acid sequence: CASSLELAGDPQHF.

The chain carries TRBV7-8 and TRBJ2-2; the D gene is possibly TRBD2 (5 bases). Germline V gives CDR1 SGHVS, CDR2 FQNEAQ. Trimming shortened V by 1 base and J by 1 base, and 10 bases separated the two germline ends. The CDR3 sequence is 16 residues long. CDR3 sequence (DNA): TGTGCCAGCAGCTTAGGGCTGGACTGGAACACCGGGGAGCTGTTTTTT. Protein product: CASSLGLDWNTGELFF.

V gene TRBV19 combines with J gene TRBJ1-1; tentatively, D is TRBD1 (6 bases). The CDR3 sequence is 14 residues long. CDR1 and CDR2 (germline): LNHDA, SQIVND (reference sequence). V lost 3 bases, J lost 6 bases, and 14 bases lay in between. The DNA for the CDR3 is TGTGCCAGTAGTATCGCAGGGGTCCAATCTGAAGCTTTCTTT. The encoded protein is CASSIAGVQSEAFF.

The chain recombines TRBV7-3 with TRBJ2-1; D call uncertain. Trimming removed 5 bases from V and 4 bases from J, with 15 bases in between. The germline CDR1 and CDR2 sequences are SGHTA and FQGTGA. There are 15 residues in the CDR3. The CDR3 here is CASSKTITTYNEQFF. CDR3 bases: TGTGCCAGCAGCAAGACGATCACAACTTACAATGAGCAGTTCTTC.

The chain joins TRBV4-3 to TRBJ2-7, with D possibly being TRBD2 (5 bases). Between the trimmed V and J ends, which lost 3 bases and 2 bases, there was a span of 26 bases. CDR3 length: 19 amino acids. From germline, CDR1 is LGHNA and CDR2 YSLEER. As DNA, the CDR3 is TGCGCCAGCAGCCAGGGAGCAGGTGGGAAGGCAGAGGGAGCCTACGAGCAGTACTTC. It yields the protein CASSQGAGGKAEGAYEQYF.

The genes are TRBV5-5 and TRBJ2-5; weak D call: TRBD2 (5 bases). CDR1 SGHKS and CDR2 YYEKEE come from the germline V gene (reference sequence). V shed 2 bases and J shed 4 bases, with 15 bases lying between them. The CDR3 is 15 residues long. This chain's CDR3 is CASSLRRLLSETQYF. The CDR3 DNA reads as TGTGCCAGCAGCTTAAGGAGACTACTCTCAGAGACCCAGTACTTC. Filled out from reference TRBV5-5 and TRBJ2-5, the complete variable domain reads DAGVTQSPTHLIKTRGQQVTLRCSPISGHKSVSWYQQVLGQGPQFIFQYYEKEERGRGNFPDRFSARQFPNYSSELNVNALLLGDSALYLCASSLRRLLSETQYFGPGTRLLVL.

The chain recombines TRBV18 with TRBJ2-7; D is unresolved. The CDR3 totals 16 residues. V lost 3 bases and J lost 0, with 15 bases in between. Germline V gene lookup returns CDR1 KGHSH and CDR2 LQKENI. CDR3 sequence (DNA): TGTGCCAGCTCACCCATTCACGGGCCGAGCTCCTACGAGCAGTACTTC. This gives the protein CASSPIHGPSSYEQYF.

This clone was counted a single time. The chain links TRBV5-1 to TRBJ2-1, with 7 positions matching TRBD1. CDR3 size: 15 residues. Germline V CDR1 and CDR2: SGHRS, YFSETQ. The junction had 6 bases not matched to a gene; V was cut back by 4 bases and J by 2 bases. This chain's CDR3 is CASSILQGAYNEQFF. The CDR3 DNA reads TGCGCCAGCAGCATTCTCCAGGGGGCCTACAATGAGCAGTTCTTC.

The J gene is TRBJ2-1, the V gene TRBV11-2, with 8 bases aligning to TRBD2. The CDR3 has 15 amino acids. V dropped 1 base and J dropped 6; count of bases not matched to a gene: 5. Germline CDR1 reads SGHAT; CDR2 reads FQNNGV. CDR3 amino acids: CASSLGAGESNEQFF. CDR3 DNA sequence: TGTGCCAGCAGCTTAGGAGCGGGGGAATCCAATGAGCAGTTCTTC.

The CDR3 is CASSPAGWEQYF. CDR3 coding DNA: TGTGCCAGCAGCCCGGCGGGGTGGGAGCAGTACTTC. The chain has TRBV4-2 and TRBJ2-7, with D possibly being TRBD2 (6 bases). Trimming took off 4 bases at V and 7 bases at J, with 11 bases between the two ends. CDR1 is LGHNA and CDR2 is YNFKEQ in the germline V gene. The CDR3 loop spans 12 amino acids.

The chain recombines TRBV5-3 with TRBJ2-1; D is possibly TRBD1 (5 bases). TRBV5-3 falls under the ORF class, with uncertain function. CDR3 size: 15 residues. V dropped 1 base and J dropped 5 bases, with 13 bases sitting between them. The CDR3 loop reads CARSLSRGRNNEQFF. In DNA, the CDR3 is TGTGCCAGAAGCTTGTCAAGGGGCAGGAACAATGAGCAGTTCTTC.

The chain's CDR3 is CASSPGLADYEQYF. Here the CDR3 DNA reads TGTGCCAGCAGCCCGGGACTAGCGGACTACGAGCAGTACTTC. The chain combines TRBV5-4 with TRBJ2-7, with TRBD2 matching over 11 bases. The V segment lost 4 bases and the J segment 3 bases; nucleotides outside the gene matches: 3. CDR1 and CDR2 (germline): SGHNT, YYREEE (reference sequence). The CDR3 extends over 14 amino acids.

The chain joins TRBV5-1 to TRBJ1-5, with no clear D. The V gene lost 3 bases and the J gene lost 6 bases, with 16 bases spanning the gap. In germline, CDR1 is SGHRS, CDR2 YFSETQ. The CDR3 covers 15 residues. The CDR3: CASSWMGREGQPQHF. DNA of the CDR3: TGCGCCAGCAGCTGGATGGGGAGAGAGGGTCAGCCCCAGCATTTT.

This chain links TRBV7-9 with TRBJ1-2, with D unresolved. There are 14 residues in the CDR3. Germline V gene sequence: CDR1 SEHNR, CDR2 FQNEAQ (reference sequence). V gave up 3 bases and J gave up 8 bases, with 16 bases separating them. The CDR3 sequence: CASSFSAYGLGYTF. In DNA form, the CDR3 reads TGTGCCAGCAGCTTCTCTGCGTACGGGCTCGGCTACACCTTC.